This T cell receptor (beta chain) was captured in a study of shared clonotypes between healthy human individuals. Study as a whole: Donors were a couple of women and a few men aged 18 to 49. Regarding the study as a whole: A generally larger estimated richness was seen in naive subsets than in memory subsets.

With regard to this clone: Antigen unknown.

The CDR3 has 14 residues. V was clipped by 0 bases and J by 7 bases, with 12 bases between them. Germline assignment: CDR1 KGHSH and CDR2 LQKENI. Generated by immunoSEQ multiplex PCR, the TCRdb table keeps only in-frame clones and is missing some. Of 2 million to 2.5 million clones in the sample, 85% to 95% were seen once. Both subsets, CD45RA+ naive and CD45RA-negative memory, were split from the CD4+ cells. The gene calls are TRBV18 and TRBJ1-2; D not resolved. The receptor was isolated from a man aged 18 to 30 in good health. Some clones in this sample may be carry-over from other donors' samples. Sequencing was done on a sample of naive CD4+ T cells from PBMCs. Regarding subset: CD45RA+ positively selected. The CDR3 spells CASSPPPGIIGYTF. CDR3 bases: TGTGCCAGCTCACCACCCCCGGGTATTATTGGCTACACCTTC. The variable domain in full, completed from reference TRBV18 and TRBJ1-2, reads NAGVMQNPRHLVRRRGQEARLRCSPMKGHSHVYWYRQLPEEGLKFMVYLQKENIIDESGMPKERFSAEFPKEGPSILRIQQVVRGDSAAYFCASSPPPGIIGYTFGSGTRLTVV.